A single TCR beta chain is shown here with its context. Measured with immunoSEQ multiplex PCR; TCRdb has only the in-frame clones, and not every one. The sample shows 15,000 to 20,000 clones, around nine tenths of them seen only once. The sample originates from a study of blood T cell repertoires in COVID-19. Study background: Spain, Italy and the United States supplied samples that represented acute and convalescent COVID-19. The cDNA or gDNA used as material had been derived from T cells, B-cell-depleted T cells, or PBMCs.

The TCR originated in a middle-aged man with active COVID-19. The specimen was peripheral blood.

The CDR3 sequence is CASSVEDSYNEQFF. In DNA, the CDR3 is TGTGCCAGCAGCGTAGAAGACTCGTACAATGAGCAGTTCTTC. The chain combines TRBV9 with TRBJ2-1; no clear D. CDR1 is SGDLS and CDR2 is YYNGEE in the germline V gene. CDR3 length: 14 amino acids. V shed 0 bases and J shed 4 bases, with 8 bases lying between them.